These T cell receptor beta chains were read from a single sample in a study of blood T cells in healthy people across ages. One entry per CDR3 protein, called by TCRdb with MiXCR from the 5' RACE reads. The table shows about 1.4 million distinct CDR3 sequences, with approximately 59% occurring only once. Sequencing input: blood. These receptors all come from a man in his late teens or twenties in good health. CDR3s include the opening cysteine and the closing phenylalanine or tryptophan. Fields, in order: CDR3 protein, CDR3 DNA, J gene, clone size, D gene, V gene. The D gene is left open where the match is weak. Expanded clones are given a class, and other clones once, few, many or no size at all.

CDR3: CASSQEPSGSGANVLTF
DNA: TGCGCCAGCAGCCAAGAACCAAGCGGCTCTGGGGCCAACGTCCTGACTTTC
J: TRBJ2-6
size: .
D: .
V: TRBV4-3

CDR3: CASSQVERGDSTDTQYF
DNA: TGTGCCAGCAGCCAAGTTGAGCGGGGGGACAGCACAGATACGCAGTATTTT
J: TRBJ2-3
size: once
D: TRBD2
V: TRBV4-2

CDR3: CASSYPAGSSYGYTF
DNA: TGTGCCAGCAGTTACCCCGCGGGCTCAAGCTATGGCTACACCTTC
J: TRBJ1-2
size: .
D: .
V: TRBV6-6

CDR3: CASSQTKQGLAALYEQYF
DNA: TGCGCCAGCAGCCAAACAAAACAGGGACTAGCGGCCCTCTACGAGCAGTACTTC
J: TRBJ2-7
size: .
D: TRBD2
V: TRBV4-1

CDR3: CSVEEGPHSGANVLTF
DNA: TGCAGCGTTGAAGAGGGGCCCCACTCTGGGGCCAACGTCCTGACTTTC
J: TRBJ2-6
size: few
D: .
V: TRBV29-1

CDR3: CASSHWDGQETQYF
DNA: TGCGCCAGCAGCCATTGGGACGGACAAGAGACCCAGTACTTC
J: TRBJ2-5
size: .
D: .
V: TRBV5-1

CDR3: CASSEPQGGSSYNSPLHF
DNA: TGTGCCAGCAGTGAACCACAGGGGGGGAGCTCCTATAATTCACCCCTCCACTTT
J: TRBJ1-6
size: once
D: TRBD1
V: TRBV25-1

CDR3: CASSYSKGREIYDGYTF
DNA: TGTGCCAGCAGTTACTCCAAAGGCAGGGAAATATATGATGGCTACACCTTC
J: TRBJ1-2
size: .
D: .
V: TRBV6-5

CDR3: CASSPQHF
DNA: TGTGCCAGCAGCCCACAGCATTTT
J: TRBJ1-5
size: .
D: .
V: TRBV6-2/TRBV6-3

CDR3: CSVDPKQGADTQYF
DNA: TGCAGCGTTGACCCGAAACAGGGGGCCGATACGCAGTATTTT
J: TRBJ2-3
size: once
D: TRBD1
V: TRBV29-1

CDR3: CASRETGEMKEQYF
DNA: TGTGCCAGCAGGGAGACAGGGGAAATGAAAGAGCAGTACTTC
J: TRBJ2-4
size: .
D: TRBD1
V: TRBV6-5

CDR3: CATSRDQEYNEQFF
DNA: TGTGCCACCAGCAGAGATCAGGAATACAATGAGCAGTTCTTC
J: TRBJ2-1
size: .
D: .
V: TRBV15

CDR3: CASSTPGQGSYEQYF
DNA: TGTGCCAGCAGCACACCGGGACAGGGCTCCTACGAGCAGTACTTC
J: TRBJ2-7
size: few
D: TRBD1
V: TRBV27

CDR3: CASSQESTRGEIQETQYF
DNA: TGTGCCAGCAGCCAAGAGAGTACTCGGGGGGAAATTCAAGAGACCCAGTACTTC
J: TRBJ2-5
size: .
D: TRBD2
V: TRBV3-1

CDR3: CASSPFGAGETQYF
DNA: TGCGCCAGCAGCCCTTTTGGGGCTGGGGAGACCCAGTACTTC
J: TRBJ2-5
size: .
D: .
V: TRBV4-1

CDR3: CASSLQGVETQYF
DNA: TGTGCCAGCAGTTTACAAGGGGTGGAGACCCAGTACTTC
J: TRBJ2-5
size: many
D: .
V: TRBV12-3/TRBV12-4

CDR3: CSARGLLKSKDTQYF
DNA: TGCAGTGCTAGAGGCCTTCTTAAAAGTAAAGATACGCAGTATTTT
J: TRBJ2-3
size: .
D: .
V: TRBV20-1

CDR3: CASSQRDTPRAAEQYF
DNA: TGTGCCAGCAGCCAACGTGATACGCCGCGTGCGGCTGAGCAGTACTTC
J: TRBJ2-5
size: .
D: .
V: TRBV11-2

CDR3: CASSQESDRWQYF
DNA: TGTGCCAGCAGCCAAGAATCGGATCGTTGGCAGTATTTT
J: TRBJ2-3
size: .
D: .
V: TRBV14

CDR3: CASKRSGIYEQYF
DNA: TGTGCCAGCAAGCGTAGCGGGATATACGAGCAGTACTTC
J: TRBJ2-7
size: .
D: TRBD2
V: TRBV6-1

CDR3: CASSFGVPYEQYF
DNA: TGTGCCAGCAGCTTTGGTGTGCCCTACGAGCAGTACTTC
J: TRBJ2-7
size: .
D: .
V: TRBV5-6

CDR3: CASSPTGGTGELFF
DNA: TGTGCCAGCAGCCCCACAGGGGGAACCGGGGAGCTGTTTTTT
J: TRBJ2-2
size: few
D: TRBD1
V: TRBV5-6

CDR3: CASSFDAARDTQYF
DNA: TGCGCCAGCAGCTTCGACGCCGCCAGAGATACGCAGTATTTT
J: TRBJ2-3
size: .
D: .
V: TRBV5-1

CDR3: CATSDVSGGETQYF
DNA: TGTGCCACCAGTGACGTATCGGGAGGCGAGACCCAGTACTTC
J: TRBJ2-5
size: .
D: TRBD2
V: TRBV24-1